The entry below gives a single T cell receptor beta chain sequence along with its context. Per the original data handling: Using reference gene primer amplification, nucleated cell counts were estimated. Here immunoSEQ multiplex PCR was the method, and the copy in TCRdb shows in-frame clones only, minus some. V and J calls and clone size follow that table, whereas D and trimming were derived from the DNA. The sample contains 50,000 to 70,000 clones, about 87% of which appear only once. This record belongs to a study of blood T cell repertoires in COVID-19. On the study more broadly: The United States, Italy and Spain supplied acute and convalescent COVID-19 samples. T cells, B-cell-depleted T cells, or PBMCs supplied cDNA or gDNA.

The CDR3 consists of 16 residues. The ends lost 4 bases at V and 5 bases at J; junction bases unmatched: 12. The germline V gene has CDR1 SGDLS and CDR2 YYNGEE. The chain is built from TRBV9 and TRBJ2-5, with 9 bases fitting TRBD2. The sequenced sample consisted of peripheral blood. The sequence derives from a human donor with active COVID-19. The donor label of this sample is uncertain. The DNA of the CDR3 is TGTGCCAGCAGCCCCGGGGGCGTAGCGGGGGTTGAGACCCAGTACTTC. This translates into CASSPGGVAGVETQYF. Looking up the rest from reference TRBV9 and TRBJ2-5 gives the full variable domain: DSGVTQTPKHLITATGQRVTLRCSPRSGDLSVYWYQQSLDQGLQFLIQYYNGEERAKGNILERFSAQQFPDLHSELNLSSLELGDSALYFCASSPGGVAGVETQYFGPGTRLLVL.